Sequencing of this TCR beta chain was carried out in a study of blood T cells in healthy people across ages. Trimming took off 8 bases at V and 1 base at J, with 7 bases between the two ends. Germline loops: CDR1 MDHEN, CDR2 SYDVKM. This CDR3 is built from 12 residues. With a J-beta primer mix and a sample-barcoded 5' primer, a second PCR ran roughly 6 to 11 cycles. From the 5' RACE reads, TCRdb called clonotypes with MiXCR, one entry per CDR3 protein. The sample yields over a million distinct CDR3 sequences, roughly 40% seen once. Sequenced: blood. The TCR was taken from a woman aged 18-29 years in good health. V gene TRBV28 combines with J gene TRBJ2-3, with a tentative D call TRBD2 (5 bases). The CDR3 bases are TGTGCCAGCTACGGGGGCACAGATACGCAGTATTTT. It is translated as CASYGGTDTQYF.